These T cell receptor beta chains were read from a single sample in a study of shared clonotypes between healthy human individuals. The table came from immunoSEQ multiplex PCR; TCRdb's copy has only in-frame clones and leaves some out. This sample has hundreds of thousands of clones; about 85% occur once, and the top ten carry 13%. The sequenced sample was PBMCs. These receptors were collected from a middle-aged woman in good health. Some clones in this sample may be carry-over from other donors' samples. Each CDR3 is given with its conserved first and last residue. A D gene is named only where the DNA matches it firmly.

v_gene	d_gene	j_gene	CDR3aa
TRBV7-2	TRBD1	TRBJ1-1	CASSRSGQGHTEAFF
TRBV18	.	TRBJ2-4	CASSPDRDDRNIQYF
TRBV5-1	.	TRBJ2-3	CASSPGLRTDTQYF
TRBV28	TRBD2	TRBJ2-2	CASRPTSGNTGELFF
TRBV28	.	TRBJ1-2	CASSLPGGYGYTF
TRBV7-2	.	TRBJ1-2	CASSQGTANYGYTF
TRBV10-3	.	TRBJ2-2	CAISEPRAGVGTGELFF
TRBV6-5	.	TRBJ1-2	CASSSSRTGVYGYTF
TRBV7-9	TRBD1	TRBJ1-2	CASSLASGGLGLYGYTF
TRBV5-6	.	TRBJ1-4	CASSLKFGEKLFF
TRBV27	.	TRBJ2-3	CASSLYFLTSTDTQYF